The table lists the clone carrying this TCR beta chain with a few counts. Its antigen is currently unknown. This record comes from a study of T-cell memory formation after mild COVID-19. At the level of the study: Clusters of TCRs were largely donor specific.

Whole-study findings and limits: For contracting clones, CD4+ ones sat mainly in CM and EM, CD8+ in EMRA. Pre-infection memory carried some responding clones, suggesting that cross-reactive memory joined.

TCR alpha and TCR beta cDNA libraries with sample barcodes and UMIs came from 5'RACE using constant-segment primers. TCRdb processed the 5' RACE reads anew with MiXCR; each CDR3 protein has one entry. The sample holds about 400,000 distinct CDR3 sequences, around a quarter seen once. Germline assignment: CDR1 SGHVS and CDR2 FNYEAQ. V lost 2 bases, J lost 6 bases, and 16 bases lay in between. The CDR3 is made up of 15 amino acids. This clonotype was obtained from an adult woman who had mild COVID-19 (a few samples of this study predate the infection). Cell type and time point are not known. This chain uses TRBV7-6 with TRBJ1-2; a possible D gene is TRBD1 (5 bases). Material: PBMCs or a T cell subset sorted from them (not recorded which). CDR3 in amino acids: CASSLSPAEGDGYTF. CDR3 sequence (DNA): TGTGCCAGCAGCTTATCCCCTGCTGAAGGGGATGGCTACACCTTC.